This T cell receptor (beta chain) was retrieved from a study of shared clonotypes between healthy human individuals. In regard to this clone: What it recognizes is unknown.

Study results and caveats: Compared with memory subsets, naive subsets generally had larger estimated richness.

Germline V gene lookup returns CDR1 MNHEY and CDR2 SMNVEV (reference sequence). V was clipped by 2 bases and J by 3 bases; unmatched bases: 9. The CDR3 sequence is 17 residues long. A 200 ng quantity of DNA, 32,000 or so T cell genomes, went into the sorted-subset replicate PCRs. Repertoires were generated with immunoSEQ multiplex PCR, while TCRdb's copy carries only in-frame clones and drops some. The table has around 2,000,000 clones, around 93% seen once. CD8 cells regarded as naive lacked CD45RO, were positively chosen for CCR7, and omitted terminally differentiated effector memory CD45RA+ cells.

This rearrangement joins TRBV27 to TRBJ1-5; 8 bases are shared with TRBD1. Source material: naive CD8+ T cells from PBMCs. This clonotype originated in a man between 18 and 35 years old in good health. Some clones in this sample may be carry-over from other donors' samples. This CDR3 is CASSLGRGQDYNQPQHF. Here the CDR3 DNA reads TGTGCCAGCAGTTTAGGGAGGGGACAGGATTACAATCAGCCCCAGCATTTT.